The 15 T cell receptor beta chains presented below share a single source sample, sequenced in a study of identical twins. Using its own MiXCR run on the 5' RACE reads, TCRdb lists one record per CDR3 protein. This sample has more than 1.5 million distinct CDR3 sequences, with more than 30% found just once. Sample: cord blood. These receptors were taken from a newborn girl in good health.

There are a few counts of this clonotype. The chain joins TRBV24-1 to TRBJ2-7, with D uncertain. The V gene lost 3 bases and the J gene lost 0 bases, with 14 bases spanning the gap. This CDR3 is built from 16 residues. Germline loops: CDR1 KGHDR, CDR2 SFDVKD. CDR3 in DNA: TGTGCCACCAGTGATCCAGCCGCGGAATTCTCCTACGAGCAGTACTTC. It yields the protein CATSDPAAEFSYEQYF.

V is TRBV5-1 and J is TRBJ1-5; D is unresolved. V was pared by 0 bases and J by 5 bases, with 21 bases between. CDR1 and CDR2 from the germline V gene are SGHRS and YFSETQ. This CDR3 is built from 18 residues. In DNA, the CDR3 is TGCGCCAGCAGCTTGGAAATAGATAGGAGGGTCTGGGATCAGCCCCAGCATTTT. It specifies CASSLEIDRRVWDQPQHF. Drawing the rest from reference TRBV5-1 and TRBJ1-5, the complete variable domain is KAGVTQTPRYLIKTRGQQVTLSCSPISGHRSVSWYQQTPGQGLQFLFEYFSETQRNKGNFPGRFSGRQFSNSRSEMNVSTLELGDSALYLCASSLEIDRRVWDQPQHFGDGTRLSIL.

This clonotype has a handful of counts. The chain is built from TRBV5-1 and TRBJ2-5, with 11 bases matching TRBD2. Germline loops: CDR1 SGHRS, CDR2 YFSETQ. V shed 6 bases and J 11 bases; nucleotides not matched to a gene: 15. CDR3 size: 15 residues. DNA for the CDR3: TGCGCCAGCAACCCGTCGGTAGCGGGAGGGCAAGAGCAGTACTTC. This codes for CASNPSVAGGQEQYF.

The V gene is TRBV21-1, the J gene TRBJ2-7. TRBV21-1 represents a pseudogene. The CDR3 totals 11 residues. The CDR3 DNA sequence: TGTGCCAGCAGACCTGGGCTCGAGCAGTACTTC. Residues: CASRPGLEQYF.

The J gene is TRBJ1-2, the V gene TRBV28; 7 bases match TRBD1. Germline assignment: CDR1 MDHEN and CDR2 SYDVKM. Trimming cost V 4 bases and J 0 bases; bases outside gene matches: 5. The CDR3 is 15 amino acids. For the CDR3, the DNA is TGTGCCAGCAGTTCCCCGGGACAGACTAACTATGGCTACACCTTC. Encoded protein: CASSSPGQTNYGYTF.

This clonotype has a handful of counts. The chain has TRBV14 and TRBJ2-1, with D possibly TRBD1 on 6 matching bases. Per the germline V gene, CDR1 is SGHDN and CDR2 is FVKESK. Trimming shortened V by 4 bases and J by 0 bases, and 10 bases separated the two germline ends. The CDR3 contains 15 residues. CDR3 sequence reads: CASSPPGHSYNEQFF. CDR3 DNA: TGTGCCAGCAGCCCCCCGGGACACTCCTACAATGAGCAGTTCTTC.

This clonotype was detected a few times. The J gene is TRBJ1-2, the V gene TRBV6-2 or TRBV6-3; no definite D call. In germline, CDR1 is MNHEY, CDR2 SVGEGT. With 4 bases removed from V and 1 base from J, the gap between germline ends came to 16 bases. The CDR3 is 16 amino acids. The CDR3 bases are TGTGCCAGCAGTTCCTTCTCCTCGGGATTTAACTATGGCTACACCTTC. It is translated as CASSSFSSGFNYGYTF.

In the case of this clonotype: The junction does not match germline at one end; this may be a read error. The V gene is TRBV2, the J gene TRBJ2-3, with 8 bases identical to TRBD2. Germline V gene data show CDR1 as SNHLY and CDR2 as FYNNEI. CDR3 size: 12 residues. The CDR3 nucleotides are TGTACCAGCAGGCGGGGGGCAGATACGCAGTATTTT. It encodes CTSRRGADTQYF.

This clonotype was seen a few times. V is TRBV3-1 and J is TRBJ1-2; a weak D match, TRBD1 (5 bases). In germline, CDR1 is LGHDT, CDR2 YNNKEL (reference sequence). The CDR3 has 15 amino acids. V gave up 1 base and J gave up 4 bases, with 13 bases separating them. In nucleotides, the CDR3 is TGTGCCAGCAGCCAAGCTGTGGCAGGGCCCTATGGCTACACCTTC. Its protein is CASSQAVAGPYGYTF.

The gene calls are TRBV27 and TRBJ2-1; 12 nucleotides line up with TRBD2. The germline V gene has CDR1 MNHEY and CDR2 SMNVEV (reference sequence). The J segment lost 4 bases and the V segment lost 6 bases, leaving 7 bases of the junction unmatched. The CDR3 runs 16 residues. Here the CDR3 DNA reads TGTGCCAGCAGATCCGGACTAGCGGGAAGATACAATGAGCAGTTCTTC. Translation gives CASRSGLAGRYNEQFF.

This clonotype turned up a few times. This rearrangement joins TRBV5-1 to TRBJ2-2; unclear D gene. The germline V gene encodes CDR1 SGHRS and CDR2 YFSETQ. The length of the CDR3 is 14 residues. The V end was cut by 8 bases, the J end by 2 bases, with 13 bases between. The DNA for the CDR3 is TGCGCCAGTAGAAAGGACGGCAACACCGGGGAGCTGTTTTTT. The encoded protein is CASRKDGNTGELFF.

This chain joins TRBV19 and TRBJ2-2; 8 positions match TRBD2. From germline, CDR1 is LNHDA and CDR2 SQIVND (reference sequence). With V trimmed by 6 bases and J by 9 bases, 21 bases remained unmatched. The CDR3 is 18 amino acids. The CDR3 loop reads CASSSHRAGGWSSWELFF. Here the CDR3 DNA reads TGTGCCAGTAGCAGCCACCGGGCGGGAGGCTGGAGTAGTTGGGAGCTGTTTTTT.

The rearrangement joins TRBV27 to TRBJ2-3; TRBD2 agrees at 8 bases. The CDR3 runs to 14 residues. Germline CDR1 and CDR2: MNHEY and SMNVEV (reference sequence). V dropped 10 bases and J dropped 3; count of bases not matched to a gene: 9. CDR3 region: CATTSGGLTDTQYF. In nucleotides, the CDR3 is TGTGCCACCACAAGCGGGGGTTTAACAGATACGCAGTATTTT.

This clonotype has a handful of counts. The rearrangement uses TRBV14 and TRBJ2-1; the match to TRBD2 covers 8 bases. The CDR3 covers 16 residues. The junction had 9 bases not matched to a gene; V was cut back by 2 bases and J by 6 bases. The germline V gene encodes CDR1 SGHDN and CDR2 FVKESK. The CDR3 nucleotides read TGTGCCAGCAGCCAAAGTAGGAGCGGGAGCACCAATGAGCAGTTCTTC. Translating it yields CASSQSRSGSTNEQFF.

In its sample, this clonotype was seen a few times. V usage is TRBV10-3 and J usage is TRBJ2-3; D gene unclear. The CDR3 sequence is 13 residues long. Per the germline V gene, CDR1 is ENHRY and CDR2 is SYGVKD. Trimming left V 4 bases short and J 4 bases short, with 9 bases between. The CDR3 sequence: CAISGGAPDTQYF. The CDR3 DNA reads as TGTGCCATCAGTGGGGGTGCCCCAGATACGCAGTATTTT.